The rows below give T cell receptor beta chains drawn from one sample of a study of blood T cell repertoires in COVID-19. Sequencing was performed with immunoSEQ multiplex PCR; in TCRdb, only in-frame clones are kept and a portion is missing. The table lists more than 95,000 clones, about 83% of them singletons, with 6.2% in the top ten. Sequenced: peripheral blood. These receptors were collected from a man in his sixties or seventies with acute or convalescent COVID-19. Each CDR3 is given with its conserved first and last residue. The D gene is left open where the match is weak. Clone size is not always given. Where it is, it says once, few, many or a class for expanded clones.

J gene	D gene	V gene	clone size	CDR3 protein	CDR3 DNA
TRBJ1-5	TRBD1	TRBV2	-	CASSERLRGELAQHF	TGTGCCAGCAGTGAACGGCTCAGGGGGGAATTAGCCCAGCATTTT
TRBJ2-7	-	TRBV7-3	-	CASSPEGGRVYEQYF	TGTGCCAGCAGCCCCGAGGGGGGGCGCGTCTACGAGCAGTACTTC
TRBJ2-1	TRBD2	TRBV28	-	CASSFRAGVVNEQFF	TGTGCCAGCAGTTTTCGTGCGGGAGTAGTCAATGAGCAGTTCTTC
TRBJ1-1	-	TRBV12-3/TRBV12-4	-	CASSSRKEAFF	TGTGCCAGCAGTTCCAGAAAAGAAGCTTTCTTT
TRBJ2-3	TRBD2	TRBV6-5	-	CASSSPSGRGADTQYF	TGTGCCAGCAGTTCTCCTAGCGGGAGGGGGGCAGATACGCAGTATTTT
TRBJ2-3	TRBD2	TRBV6-5	-	CASSWEAGGLTDTQYF	TGTGCCAGCAGTTGGGAAGCGGGGGGGCTGACAGATACGCAGTATTTT
TRBJ2-4	TRBD1	TRBV30	-	CAWSDRGMDIQYF	TGTGCCTGGAGTGACAGGGGTATGGACATTCAGTACTTC
TRBJ2-7	TRBD2	TRBV19	-	CASSIAGAGEQYF	TGTGCCAGTAGTATTGCGGGAGCGGGCGAGCAGTACTTC
TRBJ1-1	-	TRBV7-2	-	CASSQRLGTHTIEAFF	TGTGCCAGCAGCCAAAGATTGGGGACACATACTATTGAAGCTTTCTTT
TRBJ1-5	-	TRBV6-1	-	CASRPSGTPNQPQHF	TGTGCCAGCAGACCCTCCGGGACACCCAATCAGCCCCAGCATTTT
TRBJ1-2	-	TRBV3-1/TRBV3-2	-	CASSHTTGGYGYTF	TGTGCCAGCAGCCATACGACAGGAGGCTATGGCTACACCTTC
TRBJ2-1	TRBD2	TRBV3-1/TRBV3-2	-	CASSQVPGTSGIYNEQFF	TGTGCCAGCAGCCAAGTTCCGGGGACTAGCGGGATCTACAATGAGCAGTTCTTC
TRBJ2-1	-	TRBV20-1	-	CSRVTNNEQFF	TGCAGTCGAGTCACGAACAATGAGCAGTTCTTC
TRBJ1-5	-	TRBV2	once	CASSTPISRGGSQPQHF	TGTGCCAGCAGTACACCAATTTCCAGGGGTGGGAGTCAGCCCCAGCATTTT
TRBJ2-5	-	TRBV27	-	CASSLDYRESYETQYF	TGTGCCAGCAGTTTGGATTACAGGGAAAGTTATGAGACCCAGTACTTC
TRBJ2-1	-	TRBV11-3	once	CASSRTGGEQFF	TGTGCCAGCAGCCGGACTGGAGGTGAGCAGTTCTTC
TRBJ1-5	-	TRBV5-8	-	CASSQTFQRVSQPQHF	TGTGCCAGCAGCCAGACATTTCAGAGGGTTAGTCAGCCCCAGCATTTT
TRBJ2-5	TRBD2	TRBV3-1/TRBV3-2	-	CASSPGGLRGQETQYF	TGTGCCAGCAGCCCGGGGGGGCTTAGGGGCCAAGAGACCCAGTACTTC
TRBJ2-6	TRBD1	TRBV5-1	-	CASSSGQGAPGANVLTF	TGCGCCAGCAGCTCAGGACAGGGGGCGCCTGGGGCCAACGTCCTGACTTTC
TRBJ1-1	TRBD1	TRBV10-3	-	CAISLQGSTEAFF	TGTGCCATCAGTTTACAGGGGAGTACTGAAGCTTTCTTT
TRBJ1-6	TRBD1	TRBV30	-	CAWSYRTGPYNSPLHF	TGTGCCTGGAGTTACAGGACAGGGCCCTATAATTCACCCCTCCACTTT
TRBJ1-4	-	TRBV15	-	CATSRDRRGTNEKLFF	TGTGCCACCAGCAGAGATCGTCGGGGAACTAATGAAAAACTGTTTTTT
TRBJ2-2	TRBD2	TRBV7-2	-	CASSLGTSGGRSGELFF	TGTGCCAGCAGCCTTGGGACTAGCGGGGGCCGTAGCGGGGAGCTGTTTTTT
TRBJ1-2	TRBD1	TRBV18	-	CASSRRDRVGGYTF	TGTGCCAGCTCACGGCGGGACAGGGTAGGGGGCTACACCTTC
TRBJ2-1	TRBD2	TRBV11-1	-	CASRGGRSYNEQFF	TGTGCCAGCAGGGGCGGGAGGTCCTACAATGAGCAGTTCTTC
TRBJ1-2	-	TRBV28	few	CASSRPMWGADYGYTF	TGTGCCAGCAGTCGTCCAATGTGGGGCGCGGACTATGGCTACACCTTC
TRBJ2-7	-	TRBV10-3	-	CAISESGGFNEQYF	TGTGCCATCAGTGAGTCAGGGGGTTTCAACGAGCAGTACTTC
TRBJ1-1	-	TRBV28	-	CASSSTGLWGRRNTEAFF	TGTGCCAGCAGTTCAACGGGACTCTGGGGACGGCGGAACACTGAAGCTTTCTTT
TRBJ2-7	TRBD1	TRBV6-5	-	CASSYSTGGAYEQYF	TGTGCCAGCAGTTACTCGACAGGGGGCGCTTACGAGCAGTACTTC
TRBJ1-1	-	TRBV5-6	-	CASSLPGHSNTEAFF	TGTGCCAGCAGCTTACCGGGTCATTCTAACACTGAAGCTTTCTTT
TRBJ1-1	-	TRBV7-2	-	CASSSQWGRTEAFF	TGTGCCAGCAGCTCCCAGTGGGGGAGGACTGAAGCTTTCTTT
TRBJ1-1	TRBD1	TRBV28	-	CASSPFPGQGATEAFF	TGTGCCAGCAGTCCCTTCCCGGGACAGGGGGCAACTGAAGCTTTCTTT
TRBJ2-7	-	TRBV13	-	CASSFNIGGREPYEQYF	TGTGCCAGCAGCTTCAACATAGGCGGGCGGGAACCCTACGAGCAGTACTTC
TRBJ1-1	TRBD1	TRBV5-1	-	CASSLAYTGASGYTEAFF	TGCGCCAGCAGCTTGGCCTATACAGGGGCGAGTGGGTACACTGAAGCTTTCTTT
TRBJ2-1	TRBD1	TRBV11-1	-	CASSWDRDNEQFF	TGTGCCAGCAGCTGGGACAGGGACAATGAGCAGTTCTTC
TRBJ1-6	TRBD1	TRBV27	-	CASSFRWDRVSYNSPLHF	TGTGCCAGCAGCTTTAGGTGGGACAGGGTCTCCTATAATTCACCCCTCCACTTT
TRBJ2-7	TRBD1	TRBV12-3/TRBV12-4	few	CASRGTGSDEQYF	TGTGCCAGCAGGGGGACAGGGTCGGACGAGCAGTACTTC
TRBJ2-6	-	TRBV29-1	-	CSVPQRGANVLTF	TGCAGCGTCCCCCAGCGTGGGGCCAACGTCCTGACTTTC
TRBJ1-6	-	TRBV7-9	-	CASSSTVGPLHF	TGTGCCAGCAGCTCGACAGTCGGACCCCTCCACTTT
TRBJ2-1	TRBD2	TRBV7-2	once	CASIQTSGRNEQFF	TGTGCCAGCATCCAGACTAGCGGGCGCAATGAGCAGTTCTTC
TRBJ1-1	-	TRBV12-3/TRBV12-4	-	CASTPTGNTEAFF	TGTGCCAGCACCCCTACAGGGAACACTGAAGCTTTCTTT
TRBJ2-5	TRBD2	TRBV24-1	-	CATSETSGAQETQYF	TGTGCCACCAGTGAGACTAGCGGGGCCCAAGAGACCCAGTACTTC
TRBJ2-7	TRBD1	TRBV7-2	-	CASSSGQAFYEQYF	TGTGCCAGCAGCTCGGGACAGGCGTTCTACGAGCAGTACTTC
TRBJ2-2	-	TRBV24-1	-	CATSDTMGLHTGELFF	TGTGCCACCAGTGATACGATGGGACTTCACACCGGGGAGCTGTTTTTT
TRBJ2-7	TRBD2	TRBV4-2	-	CASSQGWTSGYEQYF	TGTGCCAGCAGCCAGGGCTGGACTAGTGGTTACGAGCAGTACTTC
TRBJ1-1	-	TRBV18	-	CASSPPRGGAFF	TGTGCCAGCTCACCACCCCGAGGGGGAGCTTTCTTT
TRBJ2-2	-	TRBV24-1	-	CATSDFWAKNTGELFF	TGTGCCACCAGTGATTTTTGGGCTAAGAACACCGGGGAGCTGTTTTTT
TRBJ1-3	TRBD1	TRBV6-5	-	CASSGTGGNTIYF	TGTGCCAGCAGCGGGACAGGGGGAAACACCATATATTTT
TRBJ2-5	TRBD2	TRBV13	-	CASSLGPVAGGYQETQYF	TGTGCCAGCAGCTTAGGCCCAGTAGCGGGGGGGTACCAAGAGACCCAGTACTTC
TRBJ2-7	-	TRBV7-9	-	CASSSPTDEQYF	TGTGCCAGCAGCTCGCCGACAGACGAGCAGTACTTC
TRBJ2-3	TRBD2	TRBV28	-	CASSPGTNTDTQYF	TGTGCCAGCAGTCCCGGGACTAACACAGATACGCAGTATTTT
TRBJ1-5	-	TRBV19	once	CASSIEQGNQPQHF	TGTGCCAGTAGTATAGAGCAGGGGAATCAGCCCCAGCATTTT
TRBJ2-3	TRBD2	TRBV7-3	-	CASSLTTGRAGDTQYF	TGTGCCAGCAGCTTAACGACCGGGAGGGCCGGAGATACGCAGTATTTT
TRBJ2-3	TRBD2	TRBV27	-	CASSLSKAGGTDTQYF	TGTGCCAGCAGTTTATCTAAGGCGGGGGGTACAGATACGCAGTATTTT